This T cell receptor (beta chain) derives from a study of shared clonotypes between healthy human individuals. Terminally differentiated effector memory CD45RA+ cells were left out of the naive CD8 fraction, which was CD45RO-negative and positively selected for CCR7. Healthy HIV-negative adults with no recent acute infections or vaccinations were recruited as donors. Trimming removed 4 bases at V and 8 bases at J, with 20 bases between. This CDR3 is 15 amino acids long. Germline V gives CDR1 SGHAT, CDR2 FQNNGV. Study-level findings and limits: Clonotypes which were not shared had lower generation probabilities than clonotypes that all four donors shared. In this cohort, only blood was sampled, and tissue repertoires likely differ. Only a few donors were included, so the genetic and exposure-history diversity represented was limited.

Generated by immunoSEQ multiplex PCR, the TCRdb table keeps only in-frame clones and is missing some. The sample lists over 2,000,000 clones, around 95% occurring once. Comment on this clone: The antigen is undetermined.

The sequencing sample was made of naive CD8+ T cells from PBMCs. V gene TRBV11-2 combines with J gene TRBJ1-2; a possible D gene is TRBD1 (6 bases). This receptor was identified in a man younger than 35 in good health. Some clones in this sample may be carry-over from other donors' samples. The CDR3 region is CASSSTRTDPGGYTF. The CDR3 coding sequence is TGTGCCAGCAGCTCCACCCGGACAGACCCTGGGGGCTACACCTTC.